The sequence of this T cell receptor (beta chain) was determined in a study of blood T cell repertoires in COVID-19. Study in general: Material from acute and convalescent COVID-19 was sourced from the United States, Italy and Spain. PBMCs, B-cell-depleted T cells, or T cells provided the cDNA or gDNA that made up the material.

Under the authors' procedure: Estimated nucleated cell counts came from reference gene primer amplification. Sequencing was performed with immunoSEQ multiplex PCR; in TCRdb, only in-frame clones are kept and a portion is missing. For V, J and clone size, that table is used; D and trimming come from the DNA. This sample has 110,000 to 150,000 clones, with approximately 78% found just once. The CDR3 is 17 residues long. Germline trimming cut 5 bases from V and 6 bases from J; bases unmatched to any gene: 15. The germline V gene has CDR1 LGHDT and CDR2 YNNKEL (reference sequence). Sequencing input: peripheral blood. The receptor's source is an elderly woman with acute or convalescent COVID-19. The rearrangement uses TRBV3-1 (or the pseudogene TRBV3-2) and TRBJ2-1, with 8 bases that match TRBD1. In DNA, the CDR3 is TGTGCCAGCAGCAGAAGTTTCCAGGGGGCGACGGGCAATGAGCAGTTCTTC. Translating it yields CASSRSFQGATGNEQFF.